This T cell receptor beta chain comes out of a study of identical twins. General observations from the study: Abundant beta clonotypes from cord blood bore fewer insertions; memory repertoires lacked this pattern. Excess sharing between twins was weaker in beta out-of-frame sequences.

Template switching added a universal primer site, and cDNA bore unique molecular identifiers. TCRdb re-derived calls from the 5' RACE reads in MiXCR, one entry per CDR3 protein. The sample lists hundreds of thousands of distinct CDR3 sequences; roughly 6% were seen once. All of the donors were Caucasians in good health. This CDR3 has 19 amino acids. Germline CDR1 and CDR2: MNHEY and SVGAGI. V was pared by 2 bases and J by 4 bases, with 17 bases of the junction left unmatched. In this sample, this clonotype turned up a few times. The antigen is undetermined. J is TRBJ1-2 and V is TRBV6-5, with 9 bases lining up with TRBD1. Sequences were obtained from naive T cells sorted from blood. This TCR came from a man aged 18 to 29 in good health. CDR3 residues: CASSYNSPGTGTGFYGYTF. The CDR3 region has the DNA TGTGCCAGCAGTTACAATTCTCCCGGGACAGGGACGGGATTCTATGGCTACACCTTC.